This is a list of T cell receptor beta chains from one sample in a study of T cell changes during pregnancy in multiple sclerosis. The assay was immunoSEQ multiplex PCR, and TCRdb's table has in-frame clones only and misses some. The repertoire holds around 57,000 clones, with 80% to 90% as singletons. The sample was peripheral blood, taken in the first trimester of pregnancy. All receptors derive from a female donor with multiple sclerosis, enrolled in a pregnancy study. The CDR3 runs from the conserved cysteine through the conserved F or W. D genes are given only for firm matches. Where a row states a size, it is once, few, many or the class of an expanded clone; other rows omit it.

d_gene	abundance	v_gene	j_gene	CDR3aa	CDR3nt
-	-	TRBV29-1	TRBJ2-1	CSANKQGTNEQFF	TGCAGCGCTAACAAGCAGGGGACCAATGAGCAGTTCTTC
TRBD1	few	TRBV18	TRBJ1-1	CASSFGQGDTEAFF	TGTGCCAGCTCGTTCGGACAGGGTGACACTGAAGCTTTCTTT
-	-	TRBV19	TRBJ1-1	CASRSQGMNTEAFF	TGTGCCAGTAGGTCGCAGGGGATGAACACTGAAGCTTTCTTT
TRBD1	-	TRBV10-3	TRBJ2-5	CAIWDSQETQYF	TGTGCCATCTGGGACAGCCAAGAGACCCAGTACTTC
TRBD1	-	TRBV9	TRBJ1-5	CASSLGGLQPQHF	TGTGCCAGCAGCTTAGGGGGCCTTCAGCCCCAGCATTTT
TRBD1	-	TRBV7-8	TRBJ1-2	CATQSRGARGYGYTF	TGTGCCACCCAAAGCAGGGGGGCGCGGGGCTATGGCTACACCTTC
-	-	TRBV5-8	TRBJ1-5	CASSQRQVSNQPQHF	TGTGCCAGCAGCCAAAGACAAGTTAGCAATCAGCCCCAGCATTTT
-	-	TRBV27	TRBJ2-6	CASSPLSGANVLTF	TGTGCCAGCAGCCCTCTCTCTGGGGCCAACGTCCTGACTTTC
TRBD2	-	TRBV7-2	TRBJ2-1	CASSLEEAGGGFF	TGTGCCAGCAGCTTAGAGGAGGCGGGGGGAGGGTTCTTC
-	-	TRBV5-4	TRBJ2-6	CASRWGPTLSSGANVLTF	TGTGCCAGCAGGTGGGGGCCGACACTAAGCTCTGGGGCCAACGTCCTGACTTTC
TRBD1	-	TRBV5-1	TRBJ1-2	CASRGVQGDYGYTF	TGCGCCAGCAGGGGAGTACAGGGGGACTATGGCTACACCTTC
TRBD1	-	TRBV7-9	TRBJ1-5	CASSSIRQGVNQPQHF	TGTGCCAGCAGCTCGATTAGACAGGGGGTTAATCAGCCCCAGCATTTT
-	-	TRBV19	TRBJ2-2	CASRPGTNTGELFF	TGTGCCAGTAGACCCGGGACGAACACCGGGGAGCTGTTTTTT
TRBD1	-	TRBV18	TRBJ1-3	CASSPQRQGVSTGNTIYF	TGTGCCAGCTCACCACAAAGACAGGGGGTTTCAACTGGAAACACCATATATTTT
TRBD2	once	TRBV9	TRBJ2-5	CASSVGGSGNQETQYF	TGTGCCAGCAGCGTAGGAGGTAGCGGGAACCAAGAGACCCAGTACTTC
-	-	TRBV7-9	TRBJ2-6	CASSLSRTDSGANVLTF	TGTGCCAGCAGCTTGAGTCGTACAGACTCTGGGGCCAACGTCCTGACTTTC
-	-	TRBV18	TRBJ1-5	CASSPAQNQPQHF	TGTGCCAGCTCACCGGCCCAGAATCAGCCCCAGCATTTT
-	-	TRBV2	TRBJ1-1	CASSLGAGEAFF	TGTGCCAGCAGCCTTGGGGCAGGTGAAGCTTTCTTT
-	-	TRBV29-1	TRBJ2-5	CSVAIRRASRETQYF	TGCAGCGTTGCGATCAGGCGGGCCTCGCGGGAGACCCAGTACTTC
-	once	TRBV27	TRBJ2-4	CASTTGSKTIQYF	TGTGCCAGTACCACGGGATCTAAGACCATTCAGTACTTC
-	-	TRBV5-1	TRBJ2-7	CASSFDTGFYEQYF	TGCGCCAGCAGCTTCGATACAGGGTTCTACGAGCAGTACTTC
-	-	TRBV2	TRBJ1-2	CASSEALGTFGYTF	TGTGCCAGCAGTGAAGCGCTCGGTACTTTCGGCTACACCTTC
-	few	TRBV29-1	TRBJ1-1	CSAQDSMNTEAFF	TGCAGCGCCCAGGACAGTATGAACACTGAAGCTTTCTTT
-	-	TRBV7-9	TRBJ1-1	CASSGSKGGDYAMNTEAFF	TGTGCCAGCAGCGGGTCTAAAGGGGGAGATTACGCCATGAACACTGAAGCTTTCTTT
TRBD2	-	TRBV29-1	TRBJ2-1	CSVDMVTSGSVRFF	TGCAGCGTTGATATGGTCACTAGCGGGAGTGTGAGGTTCTTC
TRBD1	-	TRBV18	TRBJ1-2	CASSPLDRDAYGYTF	TGTGCCAGCTCACCACTGGACAGGGACGCCTATGGCTACACCTTC
-	-	TRBV12-5	TRBJ2-4	CASGLILDSKNIQYF	TGTGCTAGTGGTTTGATCCTGGACAGCAAAAACATTCAGTACTTC
-	-	TRBV10-1	TRBJ1-1	CASSEPPEEGERNTEAFF	TGCGCCAGCAGTGAGCCCCCCGAGGAGGGCGAGAGGAACACTGAAGCTTTCTTT
-	-	TRBV14	TRBJ2-7	CASSPAGYYEQYF	TGTGCCAGCAGCCCGGCCGGGTACTACGAGCAGTACTTC
-	-	TRBV5-1	TRBJ2-7	CASSPGGGGGYEQYF	TGCGCCAGCAGCCCCGGGGGCGGCGGGGGCTACGAGCAGTACTTC
-	few	TRBV4-1	TRBJ1-1	CASSQESRGTEAFF	TGCGCCAGCAGCCAAGAATCGCGGGGCACTGAAGCTTTCTTT
-	few	TRBV7-6	TRBJ1-3	CASRLGRSGNTIYF	TGTGCCAGCAGGCTAGGCCGCTCTGGAAACACCATATATTTT
TRBD2	-	TRBV14	TRBJ2-1	CASSQQLAVVGNEQFF	TGTGCCAGCAGCCAACAACTAGCGGTAGTAGGCAATGAGCAGTTCTTC
TRBD2	-	TRBV7-7	TRBJ2-1	CASSSRPLLGREENNEQFF	TGTGCCAGCAGCTCCCGCCCCCTCCTTGGGCGGGAGGAAAACAATGAGCAGTTCTTC
-	few	TRBV6-1	TRBJ1-1	CASRRGGNTEAFF	TGTGCCAGCCGTAGGGGGGGAAACACTGAAGCTTTCTTT
-	-	TRBV7-3	TRBJ2-7	CASSLTASSYEQYF	TGTGCCAGCAGCTTAACGGCTTCTTCCTACGAGCAGTACTTC
-	-	TRBV18	TRBJ1-4	CASSPWRGNEKLFF	TGTGCCAGCTCACCATGGCGGGGGAATGAAAAACTGTTTTTT
TRBD2	-	TRBV30	TRBJ2-3	CAWGTRTQYF	TGTGCCTGGGGGACTAGAACGCAGTATTTT
-	-	TRBV18	TRBJ1-5	CASSPSTGFNQPQHF	TGTGCCAGCTCACCCAGTACAGGGTTCAATCAGCCCCAGCATTTT
-	-	TRBV30	TRBJ2-3	CAWRAAADTQYF	TGTGCCTGGAGGGCTGCGGCAGATACGCAGTATTTT
-	-	TRBV27	TRBJ1-1	CASSSIQDTNTEAFF	TGTGCCAGCAGTTCGATACAGGACACGAACACTGAAGCTTTCTTT
-	few	TRBV7-6	TRBJ2-2	CASSPRVSRAGPKTGELFF	TGTGCCAGCAGCCCCCGGGTCAGCCGGGCGGGACCCAAAACCGGGGAGCTGTTTTTT
-	-	TRBV6-1	TRBJ1-2	CATGDLGQGGYTF	TGTGCCACCGGGGACTTAGGGCAGGGTGGCTACACCTTC
-	-	TRBV7-9	TRBJ2-5	CASSLGPGQETQYF	TGTGCCAGCAGCTTAGGCCCAGGGCAAGAGACCCAGTACTTC
-	-	TRBV7-9	TRBJ2-7	CASSLFTHSYEQYF	TGTGCCAGCAGCTTGTTTACTCATTCCTACGAGCAGTACTTC
TRBD2	-	TRBV30	TRBJ2-1	CGTSSHNEQFF	TGTGGGACTAGCTCGCACAATGAGCAGTTCTTC
-	-	TRBV7-3	TRBJ2-2	CASSTQGAGGTGELFF	TGTGCCAGCAGCACCCAAGGCGCAGGAGGGACCGGGGAGCTGTTTTTT
TRBD1	once	TRBV19	TRBJ2-7	CASSYRGRGEQYF	TGTGCCAGTAGCTACAGGGGGCGCGGCGAGCAGTACTTC
TRBD1	-	TRBV11-2	TRBJ1-1	CASSVAGTGVGGNTEAFF	TGTGCCAGCAGCGTCGCAGGGACAGGGGTCGGGGGGAACACTGAAGCTTTCTTT
-	few	TRBV5-6	TRBJ1-1	CASSPWPADTEAFF	TGTGCCAGCAGCCCGTGGCCAGCGGACACTGAAGCTTTCTTT
-	-	TRBV25-1	TRBJ1-1	CASSGAHLNTEAFF	TGTGCCAGCAGTGGGGCCCACCTCAACACTGAAGCTTTCTTT
-	-	TRBV7-8	TRBJ1-5	CASSLVGPGSNQPQHF	TGTGCCAGCAGCTTAGTCGGTCCCGGGAGCAATCAGCCCCAGCATTTT
TRBD1	-	TRBV27	TRBJ2-4	CASSLSISGGTKNIQYF	TGTGCCAGCAGTTTATCGATTTCAGGGGGAACCAAAAACATTCAGTACTTC
-	once	TRBV2	TRBJ2-7	CASSEAEIYEQYF	TGTGCCAGCAGTGAAGCGGAGATCTACGAGCAGTACTTC
-	-	TRBV19	TRBJ1-5	CASRNRDQPQHF	TGTGCCAGTAGGAACAGGGACCAGCCCCAGCATTTT
TRBD2	-	TRBV7-2	TRBJ2-3	CASSLAGGASTDTQYF	TGTGCCAGCAGCTTAGCCGGGGGGGCTAGCACAGATACGCAGTATTTT
-	-	TRBV7-9	TRBJ1-1	CASSPQANTEAFF	TGTGCCAGCAGCCCCCAGGCGAACACTGAAGCTTTCTTT
-	once	TRBV9	TRBJ1-3	CASSVVSGYSGNTIYF	TGTGCCAGCAGCGTAGTTTCGGGGTACTCTGGAAACACCATATATTTT
TRBD1	-	TRBV7-2	TRBJ2-1	CASSRQRGRDEQFF	TGTGCCAGCAGCCGACAAAGGGGGCGGGATGAGCAGTTCTTC
TRBD1	-	TRBV11-2	TRBJ1-3	CASSSTGNGNTIYF	TGTGCCAGCAGCTCGACAGGGAATGGAAACACCATATATTTT